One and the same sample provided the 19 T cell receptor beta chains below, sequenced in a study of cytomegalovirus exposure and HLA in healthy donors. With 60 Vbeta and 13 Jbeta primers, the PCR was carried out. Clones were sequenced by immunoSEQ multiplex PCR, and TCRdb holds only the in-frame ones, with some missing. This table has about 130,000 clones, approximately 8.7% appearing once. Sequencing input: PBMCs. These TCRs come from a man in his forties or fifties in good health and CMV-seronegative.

CDR3 in amino acids: CASSSTRVRGINEQFF. The CDR3 DNA sequence: TGCGCCAGCAGCTCAACCAGGGTTCGGGGGATCAATGAGCAGTTCTTC. The chain has TRBV5-1 and TRBJ2-1, with D maybe TRBD2 (6 bases). Trimming removed 3 bases at V and 6 bases at J, with 19 bases between. CDR1 SGHRS and CDR2 YFSETQ come from the germline V gene. The CDR3 contains 16 residues.

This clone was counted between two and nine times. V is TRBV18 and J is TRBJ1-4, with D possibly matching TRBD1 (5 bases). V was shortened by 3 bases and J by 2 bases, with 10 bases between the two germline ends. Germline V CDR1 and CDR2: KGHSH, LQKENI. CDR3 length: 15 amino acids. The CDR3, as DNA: TGTGCCAGCTCACCCGTGAAGGGGACTAATGAAAAACTGTTTTTT. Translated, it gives CASSPVKGTNEKLFF.

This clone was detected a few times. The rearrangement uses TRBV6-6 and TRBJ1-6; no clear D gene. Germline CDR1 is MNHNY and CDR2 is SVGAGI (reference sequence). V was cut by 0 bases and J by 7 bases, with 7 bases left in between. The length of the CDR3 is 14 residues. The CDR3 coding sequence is TGTGCCAGCAGTTACTCCCCGGTGAATTCACCCCTCCACTTT. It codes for CASSYSPVNSPLHF.

The CDR3 here is CASSLSGVRSTDTQYF. In DNA, the CDR3 is TGTGCCAGCAGCTTGAGCGGGGTACGCAGCACAGATACGCAGTATTTT. The chain couples TRBV5-6 to TRBJ2-3; TRBD2 aligns across 7 bases. Germline loops: CDR1 SGHDT, CDR2 YYEEEE. CDR3 length: 16 residues. The V and J ends lost 1 base and 0 bases, in that order; junction bases with no gene match: 5.

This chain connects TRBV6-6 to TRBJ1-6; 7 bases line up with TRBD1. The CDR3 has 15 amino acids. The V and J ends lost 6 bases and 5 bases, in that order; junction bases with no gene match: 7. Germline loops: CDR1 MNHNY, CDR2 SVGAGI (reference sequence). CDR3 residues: CASSPGQVNNSPLHF. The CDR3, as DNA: TGTGCCAGCAGCCCCGGACAGGTTAATAATTCACCCCTCCACTTT.

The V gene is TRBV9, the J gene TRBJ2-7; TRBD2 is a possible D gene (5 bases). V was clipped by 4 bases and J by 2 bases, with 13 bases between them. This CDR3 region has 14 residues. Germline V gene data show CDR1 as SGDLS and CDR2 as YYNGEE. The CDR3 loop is CASSNGIYPYEQYF. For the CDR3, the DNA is TGTGCCAGCAGCAACGGGATTTACCCCTACGAGCAGTACTTC. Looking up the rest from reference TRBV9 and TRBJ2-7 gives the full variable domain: DSGVTQTPKHLITATGQRVTLRCSPRSGDLSVYWYQQSLDQGLQFLIQYYNGEERAKGNILERFSAQQFPDLHSELNLSSLELGDSALYFCASSNGIYPYEQYFGPGTRLTVT.

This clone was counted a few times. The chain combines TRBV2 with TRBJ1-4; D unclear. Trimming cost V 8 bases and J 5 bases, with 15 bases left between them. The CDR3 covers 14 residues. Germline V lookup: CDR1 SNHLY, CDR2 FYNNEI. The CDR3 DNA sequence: TGTGCCAGCGTAATCGGTTTCCCCAATGAAAAACTGTTTTTT. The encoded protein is CASVIGFPNEKLFF. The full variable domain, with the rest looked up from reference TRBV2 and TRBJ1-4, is EPEVTQTPSHQVTQMGQEVILRCVPISNHLYFYWYRQILGQKVEFLVSFYNNEISEKSEIFDDQFSVERPDGSNFTLKIRSTKLEDSAMYFCASVIGFPNEKLFFGSGTQLSVL.

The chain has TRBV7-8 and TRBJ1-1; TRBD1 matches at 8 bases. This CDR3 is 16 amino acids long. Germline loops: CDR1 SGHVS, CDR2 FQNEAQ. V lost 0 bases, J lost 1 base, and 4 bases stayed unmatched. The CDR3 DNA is TGTGCCAGCAGCTTAGCGAACAGGGGGGAGAACACTGAAGCTTTCTTT. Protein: CASSLANRGENTEAFF.

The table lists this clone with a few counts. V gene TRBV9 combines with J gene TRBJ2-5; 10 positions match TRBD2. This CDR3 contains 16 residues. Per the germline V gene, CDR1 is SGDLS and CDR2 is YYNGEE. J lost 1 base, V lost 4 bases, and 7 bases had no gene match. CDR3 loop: CASSPWERGGQETQYF. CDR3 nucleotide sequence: TGTGCCAGCAGCCCATGGGAGCGGGGGGGCCAAGAGACCCAGTACTTC.

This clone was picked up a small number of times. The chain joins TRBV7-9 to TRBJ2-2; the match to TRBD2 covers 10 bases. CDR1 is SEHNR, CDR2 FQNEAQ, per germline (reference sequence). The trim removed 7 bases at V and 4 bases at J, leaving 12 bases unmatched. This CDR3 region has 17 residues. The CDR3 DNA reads TGTGCCAGCACCATGCAGCGGGGGGGCCTTGGCACCGGGGAGCTGTTTTTT. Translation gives CASTMQRGGLGTGELFF.

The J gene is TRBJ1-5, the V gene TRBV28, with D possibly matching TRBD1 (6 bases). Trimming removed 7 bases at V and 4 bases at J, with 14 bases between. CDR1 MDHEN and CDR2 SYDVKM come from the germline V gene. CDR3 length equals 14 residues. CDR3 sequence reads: CASIQGGENQPQHF. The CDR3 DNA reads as TGTGCCAGCATCCAAGGGGGGGAGAATCAGCCCCAGCATTTT.

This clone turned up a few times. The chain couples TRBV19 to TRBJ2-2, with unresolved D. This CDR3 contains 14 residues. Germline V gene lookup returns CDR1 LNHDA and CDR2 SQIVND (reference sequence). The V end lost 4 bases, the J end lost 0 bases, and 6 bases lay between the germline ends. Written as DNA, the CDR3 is TGTGCCAGTAGTAGGGCACCGAACACCGGGGAGCTGTTTTTT. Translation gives CASSRAPNTGELFF.

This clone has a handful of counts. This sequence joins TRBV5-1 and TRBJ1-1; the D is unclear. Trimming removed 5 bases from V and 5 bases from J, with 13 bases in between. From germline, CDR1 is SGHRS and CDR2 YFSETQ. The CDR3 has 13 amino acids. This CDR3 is CASSPGPGTEAFF. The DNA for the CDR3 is TGCGCCAGCAGTCCTGGGCCGGGAACTGAAGCTTTCTTT. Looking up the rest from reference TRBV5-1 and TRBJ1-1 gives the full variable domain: KAGVTQTPRYLIKTRGQQVTLSCSPISGHRSVSWYQQTPGQGLQFLFEYFSETQRNKGNFPGRFSGRQFSNSRSEMNVSTLELGDSALYLCASSPGPGTEAFFGQGTRLTVV.

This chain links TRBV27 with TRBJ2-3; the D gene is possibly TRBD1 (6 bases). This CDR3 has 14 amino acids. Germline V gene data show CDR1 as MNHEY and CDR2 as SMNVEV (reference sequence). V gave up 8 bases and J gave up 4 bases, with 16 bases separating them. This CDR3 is CASEDTKGADTQYF. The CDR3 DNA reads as TGTGCCAGCGAGGACACAAAGGGGGCAGATACGCAGTATTTT.

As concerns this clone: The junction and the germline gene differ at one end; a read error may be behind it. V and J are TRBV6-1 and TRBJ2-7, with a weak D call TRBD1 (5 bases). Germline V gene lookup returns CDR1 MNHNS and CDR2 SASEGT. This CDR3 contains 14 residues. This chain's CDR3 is CASSETNAGRYEIF. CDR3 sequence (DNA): TGTGCCAGCAGTGAAACAAACGCAGGGCGCTACGAGATCTTC.

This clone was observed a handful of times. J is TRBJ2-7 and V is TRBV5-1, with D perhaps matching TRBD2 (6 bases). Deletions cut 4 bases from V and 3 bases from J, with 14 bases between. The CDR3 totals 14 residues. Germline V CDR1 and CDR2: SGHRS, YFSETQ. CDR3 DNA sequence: TGCGCCAGCAGCGGCGGGGCCAGCTACTACGAGCAGTACTTC. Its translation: CASSGGASYYEQYF.

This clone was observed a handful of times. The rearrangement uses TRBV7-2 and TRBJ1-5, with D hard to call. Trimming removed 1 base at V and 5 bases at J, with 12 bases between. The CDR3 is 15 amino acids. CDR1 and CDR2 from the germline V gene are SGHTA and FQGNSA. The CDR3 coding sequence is TGTGCCAGCAGCTTAGAGTATATCGGTGATCAGCCCCAGCATTTT. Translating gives CASSLEYIGDQPQHF.

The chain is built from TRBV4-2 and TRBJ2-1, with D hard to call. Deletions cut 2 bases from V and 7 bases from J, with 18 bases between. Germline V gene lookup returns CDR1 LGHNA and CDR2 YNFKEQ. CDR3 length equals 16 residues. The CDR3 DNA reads TGTGCCAGCAGCCAACAGTTCCCCCCGGAGTGGAATGAGCAGTTCTTC. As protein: CASSQQFPPEWNEQFF.

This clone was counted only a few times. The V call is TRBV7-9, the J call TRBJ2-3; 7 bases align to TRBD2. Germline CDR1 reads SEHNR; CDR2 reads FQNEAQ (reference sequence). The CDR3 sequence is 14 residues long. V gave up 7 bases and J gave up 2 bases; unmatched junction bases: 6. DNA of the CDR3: TGTGCCAGCACCCCCGGGACTAACACAGATACGCAGTATTTT. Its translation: CASTPGTNTDTQYF.